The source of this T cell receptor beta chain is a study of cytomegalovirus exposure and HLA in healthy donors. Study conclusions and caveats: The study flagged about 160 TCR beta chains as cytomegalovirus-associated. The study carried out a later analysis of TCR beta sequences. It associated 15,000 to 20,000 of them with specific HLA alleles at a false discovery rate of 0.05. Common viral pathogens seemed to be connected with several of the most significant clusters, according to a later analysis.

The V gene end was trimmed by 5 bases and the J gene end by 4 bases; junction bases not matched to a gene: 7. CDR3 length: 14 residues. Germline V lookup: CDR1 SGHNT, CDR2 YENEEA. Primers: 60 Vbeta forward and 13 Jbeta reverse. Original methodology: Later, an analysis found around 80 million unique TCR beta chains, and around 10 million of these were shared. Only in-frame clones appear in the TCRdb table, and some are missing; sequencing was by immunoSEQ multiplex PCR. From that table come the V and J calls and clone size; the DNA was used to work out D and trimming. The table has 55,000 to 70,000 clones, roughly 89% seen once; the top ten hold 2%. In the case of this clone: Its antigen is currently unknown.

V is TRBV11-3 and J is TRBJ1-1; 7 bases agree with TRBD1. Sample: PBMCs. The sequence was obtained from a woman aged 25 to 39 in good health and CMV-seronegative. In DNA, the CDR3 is TGTGCCAGCAGCACGAGGGACAGTCCCACTGAAGCTTTCTTT. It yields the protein CASSTRDSPTEAFF.